This T cell receptor (beta chain) was documented in a study of control samples from healthy donors and cancer patients. Germline CDR1 and CDR2: MNHEY and SVGEGT. This CDR3 has 13 amino acids. V was pared by 6 bases and J by 4 bases, with 12 bases between. Here immunoSEQ multiplex PCR was the method, and the copy in TCRdb shows in-frame clones only, minus some. The sample gives about 130,000 clones, roughly 94% of which show up once; 13% to 15% is in the top ten. The genes are TRBV6-2 or TRBV6-3 and TRBJ1-2; no clear D gene. What was sequenced was PBMCs. The TCR was taken from a man aged 55 to 70 with colorectal cancer. The chain's CDR3 is CASSSREGYGYTF. The DNA for the CDR3 is TGTGCCAGCAGCTCCCGGGAGGGCTATGGCTACACCTTC.